This TCR beta chain originates from a study of blood T cell repertoires in COVID-19. Study overall: Acute and convalescent COVID-19 samples came from the United States, Italy and Spain. PBMCs, B-cell-depleted T cells, or T cells were the source of the cDNA or gDNA that made up the material.

Authors' methods: Estimation of nucleated cell counts relied on the amplification of reference gene primers. This table comes from immunoSEQ multiplex PCR, and its TCRdb copy is limited to in-frame clones, with some not included. The V and J calls and clone size are taken from that table; D and trimming were inferred from the DNA. The sample lists 140,000 to 150,000 clones, roughly 80% occurring once. This CDR3 comprises 15 residues. Trimming at V came to 8 bases and at J to 3 bases, leaving 7 bases not matched to a gene. Looked up from germline, CDR1 is MNHNY and CDR2 is SVGAGI (reference sequence).

The TCR was taken from a human donor in a cohort sampled during active COVID-19. The V call is TRBV6-6, the J call TRBJ1-3; 10 positions match TRBD1. The sample taken for sequencing was peripheral blood. CDR3 sequence reads: CASGDRGSVGNTIYF. The CDR3 DNA sequence: TGTGCCAGCGGGGACAGGGGATCGGTTGGAAACACCATATATTTT.